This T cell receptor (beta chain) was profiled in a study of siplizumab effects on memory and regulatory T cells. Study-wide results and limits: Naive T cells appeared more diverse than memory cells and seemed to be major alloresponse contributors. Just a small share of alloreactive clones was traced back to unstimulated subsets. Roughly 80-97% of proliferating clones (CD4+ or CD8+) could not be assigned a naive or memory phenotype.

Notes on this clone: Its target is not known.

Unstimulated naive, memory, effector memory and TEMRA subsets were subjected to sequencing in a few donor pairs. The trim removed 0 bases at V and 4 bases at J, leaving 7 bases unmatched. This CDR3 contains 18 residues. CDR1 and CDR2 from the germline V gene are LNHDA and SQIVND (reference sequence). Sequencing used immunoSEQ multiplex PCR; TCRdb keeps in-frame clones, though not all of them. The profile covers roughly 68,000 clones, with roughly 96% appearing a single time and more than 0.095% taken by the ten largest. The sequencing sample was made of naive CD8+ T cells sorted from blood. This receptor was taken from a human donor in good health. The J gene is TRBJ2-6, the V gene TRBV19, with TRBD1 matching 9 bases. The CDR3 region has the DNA TGTGCCAGTAGTATAGATTTGGACAGGGGATCGGGGGCCAACGTCCTGACTTTC. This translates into CASSIDLDRGSGANVLTF.